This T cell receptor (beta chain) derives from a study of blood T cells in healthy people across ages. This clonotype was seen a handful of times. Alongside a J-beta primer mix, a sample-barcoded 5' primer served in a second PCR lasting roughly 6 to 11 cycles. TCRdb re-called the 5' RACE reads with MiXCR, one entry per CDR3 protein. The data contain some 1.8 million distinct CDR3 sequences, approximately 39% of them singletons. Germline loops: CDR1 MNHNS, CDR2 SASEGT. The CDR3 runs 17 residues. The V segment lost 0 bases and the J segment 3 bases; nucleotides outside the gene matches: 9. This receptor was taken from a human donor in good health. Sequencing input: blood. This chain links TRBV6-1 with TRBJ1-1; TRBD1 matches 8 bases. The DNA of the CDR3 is TGTGCCAGCAGTGAAGCGCTAGGCAGGGGGCGCGACACTGAAGCTTTCTTT. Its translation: CASSEALGRGRDTEAFF.